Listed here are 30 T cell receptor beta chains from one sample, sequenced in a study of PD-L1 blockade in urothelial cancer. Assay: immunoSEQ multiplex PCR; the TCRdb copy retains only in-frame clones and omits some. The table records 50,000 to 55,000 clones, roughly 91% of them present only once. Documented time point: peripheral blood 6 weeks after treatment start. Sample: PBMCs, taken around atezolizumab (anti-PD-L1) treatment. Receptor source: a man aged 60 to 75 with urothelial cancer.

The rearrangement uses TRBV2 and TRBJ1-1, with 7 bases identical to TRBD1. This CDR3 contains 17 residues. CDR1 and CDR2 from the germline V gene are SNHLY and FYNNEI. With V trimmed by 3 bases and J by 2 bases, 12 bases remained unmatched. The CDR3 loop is CASSDSGGAFFNTEAFF. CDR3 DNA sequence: TGTGCCAGCAGTGATTCAGGGGGTGCATTCTTTAACACTGAAGCTTTCTTT.

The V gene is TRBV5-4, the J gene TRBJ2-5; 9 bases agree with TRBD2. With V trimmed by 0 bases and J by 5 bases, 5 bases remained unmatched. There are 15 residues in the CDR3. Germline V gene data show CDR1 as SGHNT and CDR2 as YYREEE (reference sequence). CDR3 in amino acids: CASSLGGRAGETQYF. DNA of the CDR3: TGTGCCAGCAGCTTGGGCGGGAGGGCCGGTGAGACCCAGTACTTC.

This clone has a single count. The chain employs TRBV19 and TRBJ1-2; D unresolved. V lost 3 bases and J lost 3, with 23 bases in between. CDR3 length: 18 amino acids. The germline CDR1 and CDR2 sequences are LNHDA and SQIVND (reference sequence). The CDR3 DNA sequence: TGTGCCAGTAGTATGCAGGTGACCCCCCGGCTCGGGGACTATGGCTACACCTTC. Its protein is CASSMQVTPRLGDYGYTF.

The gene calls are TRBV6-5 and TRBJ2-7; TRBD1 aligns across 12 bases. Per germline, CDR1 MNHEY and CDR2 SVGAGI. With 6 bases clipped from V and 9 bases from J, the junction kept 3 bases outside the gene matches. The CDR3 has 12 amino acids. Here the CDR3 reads CASRGQGAGQYF. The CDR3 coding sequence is TGTGCCAGCAGGGGACAGGGGGCCGGGCAGTACTTC.

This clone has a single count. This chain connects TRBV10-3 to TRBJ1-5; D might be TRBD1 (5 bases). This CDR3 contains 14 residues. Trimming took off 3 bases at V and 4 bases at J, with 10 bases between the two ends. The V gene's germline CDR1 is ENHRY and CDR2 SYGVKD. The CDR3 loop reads CAISEQELNQPQHF. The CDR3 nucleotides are TGTGCCATCAGTGAACAGGAGTTGAATCAGCCCCAGCATTTT.

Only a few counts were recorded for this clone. CDR3 nucleotide sequence: TGTGCCACCAGCCGTGGGGAGCCCCCCTACGAGCAGTACTTC. Residues: CATSRGEPPYEQYF. This chain connects TRBV15 to TRBJ2-7; possible D gene TRBD2, 5 bases. Germline V gene sequence: CDR1 LNHNV, CDR2 YYDKDF (reference sequence). The V gene lost 5 bases and the J gene lost 2 bases, with 13 bases spanning the gap. This CDR3 is 14 amino acids long.

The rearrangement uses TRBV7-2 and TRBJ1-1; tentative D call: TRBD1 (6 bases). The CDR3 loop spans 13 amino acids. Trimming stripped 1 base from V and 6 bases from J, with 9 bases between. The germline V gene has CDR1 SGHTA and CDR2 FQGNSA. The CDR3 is CASSLDRVAEAFF. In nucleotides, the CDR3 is TGTGCCAGCAGCTTAGACAGGGTGGCTGAAGCTTTCTTT.

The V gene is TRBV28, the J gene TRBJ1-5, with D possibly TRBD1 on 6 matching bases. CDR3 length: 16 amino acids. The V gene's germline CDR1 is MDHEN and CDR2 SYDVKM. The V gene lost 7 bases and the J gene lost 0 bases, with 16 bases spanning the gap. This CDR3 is CASTQHRAPSNQPQHF. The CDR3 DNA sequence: TGTGCCAGCACCCAGCACAGGGCTCCTAGCAATCAGCCCCAGCATTTT. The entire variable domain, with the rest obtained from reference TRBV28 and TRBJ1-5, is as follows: DVKVTQSSRYLVKRTGEKVFLECVQDMDHENMFWYRQDPGLGLRLIYFSYDVKMKEKGDIPEGYSVSREKKERFSLILESASTNQTSMYLCASTQHRAPSNQPQHFGDGTRLSIL.

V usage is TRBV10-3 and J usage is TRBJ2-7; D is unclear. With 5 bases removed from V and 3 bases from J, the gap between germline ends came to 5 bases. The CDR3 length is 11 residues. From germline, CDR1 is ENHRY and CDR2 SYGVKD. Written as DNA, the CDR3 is TGTGCCATCAGTTCCAGCTACGAGCAGTACTTC. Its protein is CAISSSYEQYF.

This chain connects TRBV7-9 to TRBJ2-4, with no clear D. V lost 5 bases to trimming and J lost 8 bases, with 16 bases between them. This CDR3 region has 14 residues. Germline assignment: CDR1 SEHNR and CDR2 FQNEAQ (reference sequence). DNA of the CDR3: TGTGCCAGCAGCCCTAGGCCCGAAAGTCACATTCAGTACTTC. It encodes CASSPRPESHIQYF.

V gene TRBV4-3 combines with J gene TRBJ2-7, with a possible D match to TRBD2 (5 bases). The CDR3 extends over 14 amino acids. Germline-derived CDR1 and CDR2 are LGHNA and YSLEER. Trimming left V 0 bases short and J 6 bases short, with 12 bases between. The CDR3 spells CASSQDWGAAEQYF. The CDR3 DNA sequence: TGCGCCAGCAGCCAAGATTGGGGAGCCGCCGAGCAGTACTTC.

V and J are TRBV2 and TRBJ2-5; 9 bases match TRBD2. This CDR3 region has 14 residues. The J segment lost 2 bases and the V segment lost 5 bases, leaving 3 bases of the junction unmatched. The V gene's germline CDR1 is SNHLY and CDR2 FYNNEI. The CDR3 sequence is CASSKRGAQETQYF. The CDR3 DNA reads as TGTGCCAGCAGTAAGCGGGGGGCTCAAGAGACCCAGTACTTC.

The CDR3 loop reads CASSQERGTGGETQYF. DNA of the CDR3: TGCGCCAGCAGCCAAGAGCGCGGGACTGGGGGGGAGACCCAGTACTTC. V gene TRBV4-3 combines with J gene TRBJ2-5; TRBD2 might be the D (6 bases). V was cut by 0 bases and J by 5 bases, with 16 bases left in between. CDR1 is LGHNA and CDR2 is YSLEER in the germline V gene. The CDR3 extends over 16 amino acids.

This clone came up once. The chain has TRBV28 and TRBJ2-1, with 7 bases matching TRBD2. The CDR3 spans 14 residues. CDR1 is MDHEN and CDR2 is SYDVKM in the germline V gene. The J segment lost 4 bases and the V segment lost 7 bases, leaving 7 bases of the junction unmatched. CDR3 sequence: CASTLAEQYNEQFF. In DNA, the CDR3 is TGTGCCAGCACTCTAGCGGAGCAATACAATGAGCAGTTCTTC. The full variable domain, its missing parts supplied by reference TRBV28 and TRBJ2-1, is DVKVTQSSRYLVKRTGEKVFLECVQDMDHENMFWYRQDPGLGLRLIYFSYDVKMKEKGDIPEGYSVSREKKERFSLILESASTNQTSMYLCASTLAEQYNEQFFGPGTRLTVL.

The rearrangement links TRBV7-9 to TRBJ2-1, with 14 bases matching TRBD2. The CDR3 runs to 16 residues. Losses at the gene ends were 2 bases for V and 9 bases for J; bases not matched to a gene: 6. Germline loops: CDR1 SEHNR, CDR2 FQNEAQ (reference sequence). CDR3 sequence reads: CASSLQTSGGAGEQFF. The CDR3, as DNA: TGTGCCAGCAGCTTACAGACTAGCGGGGGGGCCGGTGAGCAGTTCTTC. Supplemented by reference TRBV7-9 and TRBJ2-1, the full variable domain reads DTGVSQNPRHKITKRGQNVTFRCDPISEHNRLYWYRQTLGQGPEFLTYFQNEAQLEKSRLLSDRFSAERPKGSFSTLEIQRTEQGDSAMYLCASSLQTSGGAGEQFFGPGTRLTVL.

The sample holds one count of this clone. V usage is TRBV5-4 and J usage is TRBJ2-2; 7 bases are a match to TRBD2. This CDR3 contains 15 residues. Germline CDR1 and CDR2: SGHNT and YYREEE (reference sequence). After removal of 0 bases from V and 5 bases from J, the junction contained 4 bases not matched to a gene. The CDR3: CASSLVAGGTGELFF. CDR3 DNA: TGTGCCAGCAGCTTGGTAGCGGGTGGAACCGGGGAGCTGTTTTTT.

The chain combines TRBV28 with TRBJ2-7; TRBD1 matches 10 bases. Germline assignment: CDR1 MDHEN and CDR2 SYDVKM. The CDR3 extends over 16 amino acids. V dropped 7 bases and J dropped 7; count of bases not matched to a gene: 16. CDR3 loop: CASTPGDRGPTREQYF. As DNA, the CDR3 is TGTGCCAGCACCCCCGGGGACAGGGGACCCACTCGGGAGCAGTACTTC.

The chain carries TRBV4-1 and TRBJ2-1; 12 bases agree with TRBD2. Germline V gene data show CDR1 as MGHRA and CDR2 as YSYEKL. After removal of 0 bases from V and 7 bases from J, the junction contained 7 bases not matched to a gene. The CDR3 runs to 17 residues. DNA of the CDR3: TGCGCCAGCAGCCAAGATGGTCCGCTAGCGGGGGGGAATGAGCAGTTCTTC. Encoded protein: CASSQDGPLAGGNEQFF.

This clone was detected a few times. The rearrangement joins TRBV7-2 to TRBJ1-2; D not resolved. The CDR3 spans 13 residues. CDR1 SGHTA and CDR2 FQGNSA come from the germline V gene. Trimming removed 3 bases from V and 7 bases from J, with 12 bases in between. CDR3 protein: CASSFGPSSGYTF. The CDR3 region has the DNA TGTGCCAGCAGCTTCGGTCCGAGTTCTGGCTACACCTTC.

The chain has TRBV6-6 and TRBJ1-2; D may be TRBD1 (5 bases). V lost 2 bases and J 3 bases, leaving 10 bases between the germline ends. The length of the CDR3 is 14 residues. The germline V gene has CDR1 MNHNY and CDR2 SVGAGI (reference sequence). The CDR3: CASSYDSWDYGYTF. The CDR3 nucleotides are TGTGCCAGCAGTTACGACAGTTGGGACTATGGCTACACCTTC.

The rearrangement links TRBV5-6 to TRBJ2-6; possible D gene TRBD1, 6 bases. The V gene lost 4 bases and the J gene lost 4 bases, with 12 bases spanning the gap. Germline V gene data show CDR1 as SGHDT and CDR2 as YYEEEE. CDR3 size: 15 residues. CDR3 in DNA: TGTGCCAGCAGCCAACAGGGCTCCGGGGCCAACGTCCTGACTTTC. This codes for CASSQQGSGANVLTF.

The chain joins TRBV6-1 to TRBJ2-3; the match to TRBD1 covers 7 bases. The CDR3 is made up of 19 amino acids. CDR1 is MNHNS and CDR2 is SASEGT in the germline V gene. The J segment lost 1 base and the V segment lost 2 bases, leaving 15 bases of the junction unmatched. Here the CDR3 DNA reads TGTGCCAGCAGTGAACTACCGGGACAGACTACCCCGGGCACAGATACGCAGTATTTT. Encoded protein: CASSELPGQTTPGTDTQYF.

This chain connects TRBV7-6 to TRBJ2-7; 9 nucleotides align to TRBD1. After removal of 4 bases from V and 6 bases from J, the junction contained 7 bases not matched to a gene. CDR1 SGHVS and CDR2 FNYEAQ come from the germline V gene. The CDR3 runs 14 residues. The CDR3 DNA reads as TGTGCCAGCAGCTACCGGGACAGGGTAAGCGAGCAGTACTTC. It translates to CASSYRDRVSEQYF. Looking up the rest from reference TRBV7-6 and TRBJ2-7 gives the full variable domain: GAGVSQSPRYKVTKRGQDVALRCDPISGHVSLYWYRQALGQGPEFLTYFNYEAQQDKSGLPNDRFSAERPEGSISTLTIQRTEQRDSAMYRCASSYRDRVSEQYFGPGTRLTVT.

CDR3: CSVRTGTSGYEQYF. CDR3 DNA: TGCAGCGTTAGAACCGGGACTAGTGGTTACGAGCAGTACTTC. V is TRBV29-1 and J is TRBJ2-7; 8 bases fit TRBD2. Germline V gene lookup returns CDR1 SQVTM and CDR2 ANQGSEA. This CDR3 region has 14 residues. V dropped 5 bases and J dropped 4; count of bases not matched to a gene: 10.

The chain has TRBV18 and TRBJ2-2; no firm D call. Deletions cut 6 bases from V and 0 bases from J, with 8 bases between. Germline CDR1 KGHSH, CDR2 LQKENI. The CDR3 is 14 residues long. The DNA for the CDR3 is TGTGCCAGCTCGGCCGTCGCGAACACCGGGGAGCTGTTTTTT. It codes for CASSAVANTGELFF.

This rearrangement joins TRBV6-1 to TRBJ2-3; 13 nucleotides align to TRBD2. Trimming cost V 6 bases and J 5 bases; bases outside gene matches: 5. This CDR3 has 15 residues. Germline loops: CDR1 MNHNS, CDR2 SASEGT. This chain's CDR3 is CASRRTSGREDTQYF. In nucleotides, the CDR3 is TGTGCCAGCAGGAGGACTAGCGGGAGAGAAGATACGCAGTATTTT.

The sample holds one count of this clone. The CDR3 nucleotides read TGTGCCTGGAGGCCCCGAGGTTCCAAACTGTTTTTT. Its protein is CAWRPRGSKLFF. The chain links TRBV30 to TRBJ1-4; unclear D gene. With 3 bases removed from V and 11 bases from J, the gap between germline ends came to 13 bases. The germline gives CDR1 GTSNPN, CDR2 SVGIG (reference sequence). The CDR3 covers 12 residues.

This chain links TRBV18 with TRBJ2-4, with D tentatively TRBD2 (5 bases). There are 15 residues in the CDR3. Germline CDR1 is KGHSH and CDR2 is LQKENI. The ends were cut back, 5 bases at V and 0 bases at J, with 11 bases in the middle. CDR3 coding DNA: TGTGCCAGCTCAAGCGGCCCCCTAGCCAAAAACATTCAGTACTTC. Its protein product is CASSSGPLAKNIQYF.

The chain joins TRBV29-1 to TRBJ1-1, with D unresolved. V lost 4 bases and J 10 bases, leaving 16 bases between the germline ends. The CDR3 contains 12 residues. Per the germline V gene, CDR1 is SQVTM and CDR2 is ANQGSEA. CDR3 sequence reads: CSVGAIRNVAFF. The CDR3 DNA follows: TGCAGCGTTGGTGCCATCAGAAATGTAGCTTTCTTT.

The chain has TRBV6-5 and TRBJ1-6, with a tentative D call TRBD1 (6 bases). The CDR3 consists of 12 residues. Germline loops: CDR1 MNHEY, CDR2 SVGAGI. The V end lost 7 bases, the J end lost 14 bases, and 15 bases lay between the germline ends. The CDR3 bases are TGTGCCAGCAAGTACAGGGCTGGGACCCTCCACTTT. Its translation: CASKYRAGTLHF.